One and the same sample provided the 27 T cell receptor beta chains below, sequenced in a study of a mutant IDH1 vaccine in newly diagnosed glioma. Only in-frame clones appear in the TCRdb table, and some are missing; sequencing was by immunoSEQ multiplex PCR. The sample lists around 49,000 clones; roughly 73% were seen once. The time point denotes: week 5, during vaccination. A single vaccine dose contained 300 ug of mutant IDH1 20-mer peptide, and topical imiquimod was used with it. These TCRs' antigens remain unknown. Sequencing used PBMCs, obtained from a glioma patient whose treatment included an IDH1 peptide vaccine. The receptors here all came from a man aged 50 to 59 with glioma.

The chain joins TRBV4-3 to TRBJ2-5; TRBD1 or TRBD2 may be the D gene (5 bases each). Germline V CDR1 and CDR2: LGHNA, YSLEER. CDR3 size: 14 residues. Trimming shortened V by 5 bases and J by 5 bases, and 15 bases separated the two germline ends. The CDR3 protein is CASSARDGGETQYF. In DNA form, the CDR3 reads TGCGCCAGCAGCGCCCGGGACGGTGGGGAGACCCAGTACTTC.

This clone was counted between two and nine times. The chain employs TRBV14 and TRBJ2-3, with TRBD2 matching 7 bases. Germline V gene sequence: CDR1 SGHDN, CDR2 FVKESK. The J segment lost 4 bases and the V segment lost 1 base, leaving 8 bases of the junction unmatched. The CDR3 covers 16 residues. The CDR3 sequence: CASSQAGTIGADTQYF. The CDR3 DNA reads as TGTGCCAGCAGCCAAGCCGGGACTATTGGGGCAGATACGCAGTATTTT.

The chain links TRBV5-1 to TRBJ2-3; no clear D. There are 14 residues in the CDR3. Deletions cut 0 bases from V and 6 bases from J, with 11 bases between. Germline V gene sequence: CDR1 SGHRS, CDR2 YFSETQ. The CDR3 DNA reads as TGCGCCAGCAGCTTGGTCCAGGTCCCTGATACGCAGTATTTT. Translation: CASSLVQVPDTQYF.

The rearrangement joins TRBV15 to TRBJ2-4; D may be TRBD1 (5 bases). Trimming took 5 bases from V and 4 from J, leaving 9 bases between them. CDR3 size: 13 residues. The germline V gene has CDR1 LNHNV and CDR2 YYDKDF (reference sequence). The CDR3 DNA is TGTGCCACCAGCGAGCAGGGAAAAAACATTCAGTACTTC. It encodes CATSEQGKNIQYF.

The rearrangement joins TRBV10-2 to TRBJ2-3, with D perhaps matching TRBD1 or TRBD2 (7 bases each). Germline V gene sequence: CDR1 WSHSY, CDR2 SAAADI. The length of the CDR3 is 15 residues. Between the trimmed V and J ends, which lost 7 bases and 1 base, there was a span of 15 bases. The CDR3 DNA sequence: TGCGCCAGCACCAGGGGGGGGGCTGGCACAGATACGCAGTATTTT. Translating it yields CASTRGGAGTDTQYF.

The chain uses TRBV30 and TRBJ1-1, with 7 bases aligning to TRBD1. The V gene's germline CDR1 is GTSNPN and CDR2 SVGIG (reference sequence). The length of the CDR3 is 14 residues. The V and J ends lost 2 bases and 1 base, in that order; junction bases with no gene match: 4. DNA of the CDR3: TGTGCCTGGAGTTGGACAGGCGGGAACACTGAAGCTTTCTTT. Protein: CAWSWTGGNTEAFF.

This clone was found many times. The CDR3 DNA reads as TGTGCCAGTAGTATCCGGAGGACAGGGGGCGCCTATAATTCACCCCTCCACTTT. Translation: CASSIRRTGGAYNSPLHF. The chain uses TRBV19 and TRBJ1-6; 11 bases map to TRBD1. This CDR3 region has 18 residues. With V trimmed by 3 bases and J by 2 bases, 6 bases remained unmatched. The germline CDR1 and CDR2 sequences are LNHDA and SQIVND (reference sequence).

The V and J genes are TRBV5-1 and TRBJ2-2, with TRBD1 as a possible D gene (6 bases). Trimming took 2 bases from V and 2 from J, leaving 10 bases between them. The germline V gene has CDR1 SGHRS and CDR2 YFSETQ. The CDR3 runs 15 residues. CDR3 bases: TGCGCCAGCAGCTTACAGGGAGAAAACACCGGGGAGCTGTTTTTT. This encodes CASSLQGENTGELFF.

J is TRBJ2-2 and V is TRBV25-1; D not resolved. CDR3 length equals 14 residues. Germline lookup yields CDR1 MGHDK and CDR2 SYGVNS. V was trimmed by 2 bases and J by 4 bases, leaving 8 bases between them. CDR3 protein: CASSERAGTGELFF. Here the CDR3 DNA reads TGTGCCAGCAGTGAACGAGCTGGCACCGGGGAGCTGTTTTTT. Combining the CDR3 with reference TRBV25-1 and TRBJ2-2 gives the whole variable domain EADIYQTPRYLVIGTGKKITLECSQTMGHDKMYWYQQDPGMELHLIHYSYGVNSTEKGDLSSESTVSRIRTEHFPLTLESARPSHTSQYLCASSERAGTGELFFGEGSRLTVL.

The count of this clone is one. This rearrangement joins TRBV7-3 to TRBJ2-6; TRBD1 or TRBD2 may be the D gene (5 bases each). V was trimmed by 5 bases and J by 0 bases, leaving 11 bases between them. In germline, CDR1 is SGHTA, CDR2 FQGTGA. The CDR3 is 16 residues long. CDR3 protein: CASSQRGGSGANVLTF. The DNA of the CDR3 is TGTGCCAGCAGCCAACGGGGCGGCTCTGGGGCCAACGTCCTGACTTTC.

A few counts support this clone. The chain is built from TRBV2 and TRBJ1-4; possible D gene TRBD1, 6 bases. The germline V gene has CDR1 SNHLY and CDR2 FYNNEI. Trimming removed 6 bases from V and 8 bases from J, with 10 bases in between. The CDR3 has 12 residues. The DNA of the CDR3 is TGTGCCAGCAGGACAGGTCGGGAAAAACTGTTTTTT. As protein: CASRTGREKLFF.

The CDR3 is CASGGARDNEQFF. The CDR3 nucleotides are TGTGCCAGCGGGGGGGCCCGTGACAATGAGCAGTTCTTC. This chain uses TRBV10-3 with TRBJ2-1; 9 positions agree with TRBD2. CDR3 length equals 13 residues. Germline lookup yields CDR1 ENHRY and CDR2 SYGVKD. Trimming cost V 10 bases and J 5 bases; bases outside gene matches: 6.

This rearrangement joins TRBV12-5 to TRBJ2-1; the match to TRBD2 covers 8 bases. This CDR3 contains 15 residues. The V segment lost 3 bases and the J segment 8 bases; nucleotides outside the gene matches: 9. Per the germline V gene, CDR1 is LGHNT and CDR2 is FRNRAP. CDR3 sequence: CASGFGGGTGDEQFF. CDR3 nucleotides: TGTGCTAGTGGTTTTGGCGGGGGGACCGGGGATGAGCAGTTCTTC. Full variable domain (rest looked up from reference TRBV12-5 and TRBJ2-1): DARVTQTPRHKVTEMGQEVTMRCQPILGHNTVFWYRQTMMQGLELLAYFRNRAPLDDSGMPKDRFSAEMPDATLATLKIQPSEPRDSAVYFCASGFGGGTGDEQFFGPGTRLTVL.

The V call is TRBV6-1, the J call TRBJ1-3; no reliable D call. Germline assignment: CDR1 MNHNS and CDR2 SASEGT. The CDR3 consists of 15 residues. Trimming shortened V by 3 bases and J by 0 bases, and 9 bases separated the two germline ends. This chain's CDR3 is CASSEVQSSGNTIYF. The CDR3 bases are TGTGCCAGCAGTGAGGTACAGAGCTCTGGAAACACCATATATTTT.

In its sample, this clone was seen a few times. The chain uses TRBV7-3 and TRBJ2-5; D is ambiguous. The CDR3 covers 13 residues. Deletions cut 4 bases from V and 1 base from J, with 7 bases between. Germline V gene data show CDR1 as SGHTA and CDR2 as FQGTGA. The CDR3 is CASSSYPQETQYF. As DNA, the CDR3 is TGTGCCAGCAGCTCTTACCCCCAAGAGACCCAGTACTTC. Supplemented by reference TRBV7-3 and TRBJ2-5, the full variable domain reads GAGVSQTPSNKVTEKGKYVELRCDPISGHTALYWYRQSLGQGPEFLIYFQGTGAADDSGLPNDRFFAVRPEGSVSTLKIQRTERGDSAVYLCASSSYPQETQYFGPGTRLLVL.

The genes are TRBV6-5 and TRBJ1-6; 8 bases align to TRBD1. V lost 0 bases and J lost 9; bases outside the gene matches: 4. The CDR3 is 15 residues long. Germline CDR1 is MNHEY and CDR2 is SVGAGI. CDR3 sequence (DNA): TGTGCCAGCAGTTACTCGACAGGGGTTGGTTCACCCCTCCACTTT. Residues: CASSYSTGVGSPLHF.

This clone was counted only a few times. This rearrangement joins TRBV30 to TRBJ1-5; D is perhaps TRBD1 (6 bases). This CDR3 is built from 14 residues. In germline, CDR1 is GTSNPN, CDR2 SVGIG (reference sequence). Trimming took 0 bases from V and 7 from J, leaving 13 bases between them. The DNA of the CDR3 is TGTGCCTGGAGTGTAAGTGTAGGGGGACAGCCCCAGCATTTT. It codes for CAWSVSVGGQPQHF. The variable domain in full, completed from reference TRBV30 and TRBJ1-5, reads SQTIHQWPATLVQPVGSPLSLECTVEGTSNPNLYWYRQAAGRGLQLLFYSVGIGQISSEVPQNLSASRPQDRQFILSSKKLLLSDSGFYLCAWSVSVGGQPQHFGDGTRLSIL.

The chain is built from TRBV6-4 and TRBJ1-4, with 7 bases aligning to TRBD1. This CDR3 is 15 amino acids long. V gave up 5 bases and J gave up 7 bases; unmatched junction bases: 10. CDR1 and CDR2 (germline): MRHNA, SNTAGT. The CDR3 nucleotides read TGTGCCAGCAGTTCAACAACAGGGGAGGGTGAAAAACTGTTTTTT. Its translation: CASSSTTGEGEKLFF.

This chain uses TRBV30 with TRBJ2-7; D gene unclear. The V end was cut by 5 bases, the J end by 2 bases, with 10 bases between. The CDR3 consists of 12 residues. The germline V gene encodes CDR1 GTSNPN and CDR2 SVGIG (reference sequence). The CDR3 reads CAWGQPTYEQYF. The CDR3 DNA is TGTGCCTGGGGGCAGCCAACCTACGAGCAGTACTTC.

V usage is TRBV6-5 and J usage is TRBJ2-7; perhaps TRBD2 as D (5 bases). Germline CDR1 reads MNHEY; CDR2 reads SVGAGI. The V gene lost 7 bases and the J gene lost 7 bases, with 20 bases spanning the gap. The CDR3 runs 14 residues. CDR3 protein: CASTSPNRGREQYF. The CDR3 nucleotides read TGTGCCAGCACTTCTCCGAACCGCGGGCGAGAGCAGTACTTC.

CDR3 residues: CASSAGGTGDYEQYF. The CDR3 DNA reads as TGTGCCAGCAGTGCCGGGGGGACAGGGGACTACGAGCAGTACTTC. This chain joins TRBV6-1 and TRBJ2-7, with 10 bases fitting TRBD1. Trimming took 4 bases from V and 3 from J; bases not matched to a gene: 6. Germline V gives CDR1 MNHNS, CDR2 SASEGT. This CDR3 is 15 amino acids long.

As to this clone: One end of the junction is discordant with germline, which a read error may explain. This chain connects TRBV7-7 to TRBJ2-2, with D perhaps TRBD1 (6 bases). CDR3 length: 15 amino acids. Germline V gene lookup returns CDR1 SSHAT and CDR2 FNYEAQ (reference sequence). CDR3 bases: TGTGCTAGCAGCCACGACAGGCAGAACACCGGGGAGCTGTTTTTT. Residues: CASSHDRQNTGELFF.

This clone was counted between two and nine times. The gene calls are TRBV6-5 and TRBJ1-1; D remains unclear. The V gene's germline CDR1 is MNHEY and CDR2 SVGAGI. CDR3 length: 14 amino acids. V lost 5 bases and J 1 base, leaving 11 bases between the germline ends. As DNA, the CDR3 is TGTGCCAGCAGTGGAAATTTGGGGAACACTGAAGCTTTCTTT. Translated, it gives CASSGNLGNTEAFF.

V and J are TRBV5-1 and TRBJ2-3; 8 bases agree with TRBD2. V gave up 1 base and J gave up 2 bases; unmatched junction bases: 6. Germline lookup yields CDR1 SGHRS and CDR2 YFSETQ. The CDR3 is 16 amino acids. CDR3 in amino acids: CASSLIAGGFTDTQYF. The CDR3 nucleotides read TGCGCCAGCAGCTTGATCGCGGGGGGATTCACAGATACGCAGTATTTT.

This chain joins TRBV30 and TRBJ1-1, with D perhaps TRBD1 (6 bases). The CDR3 has 14 amino acids. Trimming cost V 7 bases and J 0 bases, with 15 bases left between them. Germline V lookup: CDR1 GTSNPN, CDR2 SVGIG (reference sequence). CDR3: CAFGQTTMNTEAFF. DNA of the CDR3: TGTGCCTTTGGACAGACTACAATGAACACTGAAGCTTTCTTT.

The table lists this clone with a few counts. DNA of the CDR3: TGTGCCAGCAGTTGGAGAGCAACTAATGAAAAACTGTTTTTT. It is translated as CASSWRATNEKLFF. The chain carries TRBV2 and TRBJ1-4; D remains ambiguous. The V gene lost 5 bases and the J gene lost 0 bases, with 7 bases spanning the gap. CDR3 length: 14 amino acids. CDR1 is SNHLY and CDR2 is FYNNEI in the germline V gene.

The J gene is TRBJ1-2, the V gene TRBV7-9; no clear D gene. Germline V lookup: CDR1 SEHNR, CDR2 FQNEAQ (reference sequence). The germline V and J ends were trimmed by 3 bases and 2 bases, with 13 bases remaining between them. The CDR3 sequence is 15 residues long. The CDR3 sequence: CASSFGSNPNYGYTF. DNA of the CDR3: TGTGCCAGCAGCTTTGGTTCAAACCCGAACTATGGCTACACCTTC.